This T cell receptor (beta chain) was sequenced in a study of T cells in Graves' hyperthyroidism and ophthalmopathy. Amplification yielded TCR beta CDR3 regions, with RNA transcripts as the source. The HTBI primer set served for first-round RT-PCR of the TCR CDR3. TCRdb analysed the multiplex PCR reads with MiXCR anew, one entry per CDR3 protein. Of roughly 45,000 distinct CDR3 sequences detected, approximately 50% appear once; the ten largest clones hold roughly 32%. Study-wide results and limits: Blood also contained most expanded thyroid clonotypes above 0.001.

The CDR3 runs 15 residues. Trimming took off 1 base at V and 9 bases at J, with 16 bases between the two ends. Germline V gene sequence: CDR1 LGHNA, CDR2 YNFKEQ. This clonotype was seen repeatedly, ten times or more. Its antigen is unknown. This clonotype originated in a woman in her forties or fifties with Graves' hyperthyroidism. The rearrangement joins TRBV4-2 to TRBJ1-3; D is unresolved. The sequencing sample was made of peripheral blood or thyroid tissue (not recorded which). DNA for the CDR3: TGTGCCAGCAGCCAAGTAGGAGTATCGCAAGGCACCATATATTTT. Its translation: CASSQVGVSQGTIYF.